The 19 T cell receptor beta chains below were found in one sample sequenced in a study of regulatory and conventional T cells in RAG deficiency. Profiled with immunoSEQ multiplex PCR; TCRdb holds only in-frame clones, not every one. This sample has roughly 11,000 clones, with less than 95% found just once. The sorted regulatory T cells were CD4+, CD25-high and CD127-low, with genomic DNA sequenced. The same specimen was also included in a second study, on regulatory T cells. This second report adds: The PCR used 52 TRBV and 13 TRBJ primers.

Specimen: CD127- CD25+ CD4+ Tregs sorted from blood. These receptors were obtained from a human donor in good health.

The V and J genes are TRBV7-9 and TRBJ1-2, with 9 bases matching TRBD1. The CDR3 extends over 13 amino acids. Trimming cost V 4 bases and J 8 bases; bases outside gene matches: 5. Looked up from germline, CDR1 is SEHNR and CDR2 is FQNEAQ (reference sequence). The CDR3 nucleotides are TGTGCCAGCAGCTCTACAGGGGGCTGGGGCTACACCTTC. Translating gives CASSSTGGWGYTF.

The chain couples TRBV18 to TRBJ2-3; 11 bases line up with TRBD2. Trimming removed 3 bases from V and 2 bases from J; junction bases left unmatched: 7. The length of the CDR3 is 17 residues. CDR1 KGHSH and CDR2 LQKENI come from the germline V gene. The CDR3 reads CASSPNLAGGTTDTQYF. The CDR3 coding sequence is TGTGCCAGCTCACCTAACCTAGCGGGGGGAACCACAGATACGCAGTATTTT.

In DNA form, the CDR3 reads TGTGCCAGCAGTAAGGGGACATTGGTGGGATATCAGCCCCAGCATTTT. Translated: CASSKGTLVGYQPQHF. The genes are TRBV6-6 and TRBJ1-5, with a weak D call TRBD1 (6 bases). This CDR3 comprises 16 residues. V lost 5 bases to trimming and J lost 5 bases, with 19 bases between them. Germline loops: CDR1 MNHNY, CDR2 SVGAGI (reference sequence).

The chain joins TRBV29-1 to TRBJ2-7; 8 nucleotides match TRBD2. The CDR3 has 16 amino acids. Germline values: CDR1 SQVTM, CDR2 ANQGSEA. V trimming: 7 bases; J trimming: 1 base; junction bases outside the gene matches: 15. The CDR3 DNA follows: TGCAGCGCTGAGGGCCGTAGGGCGGGGGGATCCTACGAGCAGTACTTC. It translates to CSAEGRRAGGSYEQYF.

The chain has TRBV4-1 and TRBJ2-3, with TRBD1 matching 9 bases. The V gene end was trimmed by 4 bases and the J gene end by 3 bases; junction bases not matched to a gene: 8. Germline CDR1 reads MGHRA; CDR2 reads YSYEKL. The CDR3 covers 16 residues. This CDR3 reads CASSRLRDRDTDTQYF. In DNA form, the CDR3 reads TGCGCCAGCAGCCGGCTCCGGGACAGGGATACAGATACGCAGTATTTT.

The V and J genes are TRBV6-5 and TRBJ1-2, with TRBD1 matching over 7 bases. Germline CDR1 reads MNHEY; CDR2 reads SVGAGI. There are 15 residues in the CDR3. V lost 5 bases to trimming and J lost 4 bases; unmatched junction nucleotides: 10. CDR3 coding DNA: TGTGCCAGCAGTGCCTCCGGGACAGCGAGCTATGGCTACACCTTC. It yields the protein CASSASGTASYGYTF.

The CDR3 nucleotides read TGTGCCACCAGCAGAGCCGTACAGCCGTACCAAGAGACCCAGTACTTC. Its protein is CATSRAVQPYQETQYF. The V and J genes are TRBV15 and TRBJ2-5; D remains unclear. Germline CDR1 is LNHNV and CDR2 is YYDKDF (reference sequence). Trimming removed 1 base at V and 0 bases at J, with 12 bases between. The CDR3 is made up of 16 amino acids. Drawing the rest from reference TRBV15 and TRBJ2-5, the complete variable domain is DAMVIQNPRYQVTQFGKPVTLSCSQTLNHNVMYWYQQKSSQAPKLLFHYYDKDFNNEADTPDNFQSRRPNTSFCFLDIRSPGLGDTAMYLCATSRAVQPYQETQYFGPGTRLLVL.

This chain connects TRBV25-1 to TRBJ1-4, with D possibly being TRBD1 (6 bases). Per germline, CDR1 MGHDK and CDR2 SYGVNS. The V end lost 8 bases, the J end lost 8 bases, and 21 bases lay between the germline ends. The CDR3 is 15 residues long. The CDR3: CASQGLGGVSEKLFF. CDR3 nucleotides: TGTGCCAGCCAGGGGCTCGGAGGTGTTTCCGAAAAACTGTTTTTT.

The rearrangement uses TRBV5-4 and TRBJ2-1; 11 bases line up with TRBD1. Germline CDR1 is SGHNT and CDR2 is YYREEE (reference sequence). J lost 0 bases, V lost 4 bases, and 3 bases had no gene match. The CDR3 runs 16 residues. The CDR3 sequence: CASSPGTGGSYNEQFF. The CDR3 DNA reads as TGTGCCAGCAGCCCCGGGACAGGGGGCTCCTACAATGAGCAGTTCTTC.

The V and J genes are TRBV7-6 and TRBJ2-2; 11 positions match TRBD2. Per the germline V gene, CDR1 is SGHVS and CDR2 is FNYEAQ. This CDR3 region has 17 residues. Losses at the gene ends were 5 bases for V and 5 bases for J; bases not matched to a gene: 10. The CDR3 nucleotides read TGTGCCAGCAGCCCCCTAGCGGGGGGCCTCAGGACCGGGGAGCTGTTTTTT. The encoded protein is CASSPLAGGLRTGELFF.

This chain joins TRBV6-4 and TRBJ1-2; no definite D call. Per germline, CDR1 MRHNA and CDR2 SNTAGT. V was shortened by 6 bases and J by 4 bases, with 18 bases between the two germline ends. The CDR3 sequence is 15 residues long. In DNA, the CDR3 is TGTGCCAGCAGCGTTGCCTCCACGCGGGGCTATGGCTACACCTTC. It encodes CASSVASTRGYGYTF.

The chain has TRBV6-5 and TRBJ2-7, with unresolved D. The CDR3 has 14 amino acids. CDR1 is MNHEY and CDR2 is SVGAGI in the germline V gene. The V gene lost 0 bases and the J gene lost 6 bases, with 12 bases spanning the gap. CDR3 region: CASSYSWARPEQYF. The CDR3 DNA follows: TGTGCCAGCAGTTACTCGTGGGCAAGGCCCGAGCAGTACTTC.

The V and J genes are TRBV7-9 and TRBJ2-1; perhaps TRBD1 as D (6 bases). Germline V gives CDR1 SEHNR, CDR2 FQNEAQ (reference sequence). The V gene lost 10 bases and the J gene lost 3 bases, with 16 bases spanning the gap. The CDR3 runs to 14 residues. The CDR3 region has the DNA TGTGCCACCCTGGGTGGGGGCTTCTACAATGAGCAGTTCTTC. Amino acid sequence: CATLGGGFYNEQFF.

The chain uses TRBV2 and TRBJ2-5, with 8 bases aligning to TRBD2. This CDR3 spans 13 amino acids. V dropped 4 bases and J dropped 14; count of bases not matched to a gene: 12. The germline V gene has CDR1 SNHLY and CDR2 FYNNEI. CDR3 bases: TGTGCCAGCAGTGCCCTACTAGCGGCGTTCGTCTACTTC. This gives the protein CASSALLAAFVYF.

This chain connects TRBV21-1 to TRBJ2-3; the table assigns TRBD1, which was not confirmed against the DNA. TRBV21-1 is flagged as a pseudogene. This CDR3 comprises 14 residues. CDR3 bases: TGTGCCAGCAGCATGACAGGGGGCAGCGATACGCAGTATTTT. It yields the protein CASSMTGGSDTQYF.

The V call is TRBV6-5, the J call TRBJ1-4; TRBD1 matches 10 bases. The CDR3 is made up of 13 amino acids. From germline, CDR1 is MNHEY and CDR2 SVGAGI. The V and J ends lost 6 bases and 8 bases, in that order; junction bases with no gene match: 3. CDR3 in amino acids: CASRGQGREKLFF. The DNA for the CDR3 is TGTGCCAGCAGGGGACAGGGGAGGGAAAAACTGTTTTTT.

The genes are TRBV18 and TRBJ1-2, with no clear D. The CDR3 sequence is 13 residues long. The V end was cut by 2 bases, the J end by 6 bases, with 10 bases between. The germline gives CDR1 KGHSH, CDR2 LQKENI. The CDR3 here is CASSPFGLDGYTF. The DNA for the CDR3 is TGTGCCAGCTCACCATTCGGTCTTGATGGCTACACCTTC.

The chain is built from TRBV7-9 and TRBJ2-1, with TRBD2 identical over 9 bases. V lost 5 bases to trimming and J lost 5 bases; unmatched junction nucleotides: 13. Germline-derived CDR1 and CDR2 are SEHNR and FQNEAQ (reference sequence). The CDR3 has 17 amino acids. The CDR3 reads CASSRAWSGGQNNEQFF. CDR3 sequence (DNA): TGTGCCAGCAGCCGTGCATGGAGCGGGGGGCAAAACAATGAGCAGTTCTTC.

The gene calls are TRBV5-1 and TRBJ2-7; 11 bases line up with TRBD1. The germline V gene encodes CDR1 SGHRS and CDR2 YFSETQ. The CDR3 extends over 16 amino acids. V shed 4 bases and J 5 bases; nucleotides not matched to a gene: 11. The CDR3 sequence: CASSPRSRTGGDEQYF. CDR3 nucleotides: TGCGCCAGCAGCCCCCGCTCGCGGACAGGGGGCGACGAGCAGTACTTC.